This entry lists 28 T cell receptor beta chains sequenced from one sample in a study of Ad26.COV2.S vaccination and SARS-CoV-2 variants. Sequencing used immunoSEQ multiplex PCR; TCRdb keeps in-frame clones, though not all of them. The sample records hundreds of thousands of clones, approximately 90% being singletons. Treatment noted: over 15 received Ad26.COV2.S at low or high dose, single or two shots; roughly five received placebo; per-sample allocation not given. Sampling took place 63 days after the first vaccine or placebo injection. Sequences were derived from peripheral blood, sampled in a trial of Ad26.COV2.S vaccine versus placebo. These receptors came from a person aged 18-65 years who received the Ad26.COV2.S COVID-19 vaccine or a placebo.

This chain links TRBV4-2 with TRBJ1-2; D unresolved. The CDR3 totals 16 residues. The germline V and J ends were trimmed by 3 bases and 4 bases, with 18 bases remaining between them. The germline gives CDR1 LGHNA, CDR2 YNFKEQ. The CDR3 region has the DNA TGTGCCAGCAGCCAGAATGCCGACGGCACCCTCTATGGCTACACCTTC. It specifies CASSQNADGTLYGYTF.

The chain carries TRBV18 and TRBJ1-2, with 7 bases matching TRBD1. Per the germline V gene, CDR1 is KGHSH and CDR2 is LQKENI. CDR3 size: 16 residues. V lost 6 bases to trimming and J lost 2 bases; unmatched junction nucleotides: 12. The CDR3 sequence: CASSRVSDRPNYGYTF. As DNA, the CDR3 is TGTGCCAGCTCCAGAGTCTCGGACAGGCCGAACTATGGCTACACCTTC.

This clone was observed a few times. This chain links TRBV5-6 with TRBJ2-5; TRBD2 aligns across 12 bases. CDR3 length: 15 residues. V lost 4 bases to trimming and J lost 1 base; unmatched junction nucleotides: 2. Looked up from germline, CDR1 is SGHDT and CDR2 is YYEEEE. CDR3 sequence: CASSPSGGAQETQYF. DNA for the CDR3: TGTGCCAGCAGCCCTAGCGGGGGGGCCCAAGAGACCCAGTACTTC. Full variable domain (rest looked up from reference TRBV5-6 and TRBJ2-5): DAGVTQSPTHLIKTRGQQVTLRCSPKSGHDTVSWYQQALGQGPQFIFQYYEEEERQRGNFPDRFSGHQFPNYSSELNVNALLLGDSALYLCASSPSGGAQETQYFGPGTRLLVL.

The chain carries TRBV10-3 and TRBJ1-6, with TRBD1 identical over 7 bases. Trimming at V came to 2 bases and at J to 6 bases, leaving 4 bases not matched to a gene. The CDR3 sequence is 15 residues long. Germline CDR1 ENHRY, CDR2 SYGVKD. The CDR3, as DNA: TGTGCCATCAGTGAGAGGGACAGATTTAATTCACCCCTCCACTTT. Encoded protein: CAISERDRFNSPLHF.

The chain is built from TRBV24-1 and TRBJ2-1; TRBD2 matches at 7 bases. CDR3 length: 15 amino acids. V dropped 3 bases and J dropped 1; count of bases not matched to a gene: 2. Germline CDR1 reads KGHDR; CDR2 reads SFDVKD. This chain's CDR3 is CATSDPAGSYNEQFF. The DNA for the CDR3 is TGTGCCACCAGTGATCCAGCGGGATCCTACAATGAGCAGTTCTTC.

The chain carries TRBV7-9 and TRBJ2-3; no reliable D call. The CDR3 runs to 10 residues. Germline-derived CDR1 and CDR2 are SEHNR and FQNEAQ (reference sequence). The V gene lost 3 bases and the J gene lost 6 bases, with 1 base spanning the gap. The DNA for the CDR3 is TGTGCCAGCAGCTTCGATACGCAGTATTTT. This encodes CASSFDTQYF.

This clone was counted a single time. V gene TRBV5-1 combines with J gene TRBJ2-7; either TRBD1 or TRBD2 may supply D (5 bases each). Trimming took off 1 base at V and 2 bases at J, with 10 bases between the two ends. The length of the CDR3 is 14 residues. Germline V lookup: CDR1 SGHRS, CDR2 YFSETQ. CDR3 residues: CASSLMQGPYEQYF. The DNA of the CDR3 is TGCGCCAGCAGCTTGATGCAGGGACCCTACGAGCAGTACTTC.

This rearrangement joins TRBV2 to TRBJ2-2, with 9 bases identical to TRBD2. Looked up from germline, CDR1 is SNHLY and CDR2 is FYNNEI. V lost 6 bases, J lost 7 bases, and 6 bases stayed unmatched. The CDR3 has 14 residues. The DNA of the CDR3 is TGTGCCAGCAGGACGAGGCGGGAGGGCGGGGAGCTGTTTTTT. Protein sequence: CASRTRREGGELFF.

The chain employs TRBV19 and TRBJ2-5, with D tentatively TRBD1 or TRBD2 (5 bases each). Deletions cut 1 base from V and 1 base from J, with 13 bases between. Germline lookup yields CDR1 LNHDA and CDR2 SQIVND (reference sequence). The CDR3 loop spans 16 amino acids. The CDR3 sequence is CASSIGRRGPQETQYF. As DNA, the CDR3 is TGTGCCAGTAGTATAGGGCGTCGGGGACCCCAAGAGACCCAGTACTTC.

This clone was counted a single time. V gene TRBV6-5 combines with J gene TRBJ2-5; the D call may be TRBD1 or TRBD2 (5 bases each). This CDR3 has 14 amino acids. The V gene lost 0 bases and the J gene lost 4 bases, with 9 bases spanning the gap. Germline-derived CDR1 and CDR2 are MNHEY and SVGAGI. The CDR3: CASSYSSGLETQYF. The CDR3 DNA follows: TGTGCCAGCAGTTACTCCTCGGGGCTAGAGACCCAGTACTTC.

In its sample, this clone was seen once. This sequence joins TRBV2 and TRBJ2-3; 13 bases fit TRBD2. Germline CDR1 and CDR2: SNHLY and FYNNEI. V shed 6 bases, J shed 2 bases, and the junction held 5 bases outside the gene matches. The CDR3 runs to 16 residues. The CDR3 loop is CASSTSGGVTTDTQYF. The CDR3 region has the DNA TGTGCCAGCAGCACTAGCGGGGGGGTTACCACAGATACGCAGTATTTT.

The V and J genes are TRBV27 and TRBJ2-4; 8 bases are a match to TRBD1. Germline loops: CDR1 MNHEY, CDR2 SMNVEV (reference sequence). The V gene end was trimmed by 4 bases and the J gene end by 2 bases; junction bases not matched to a gene: 10. The length of the CDR3 is 17 residues. Here the CDR3 DNA reads TGTGCCAGCAGTTCGACCGGGACAGGAATTACCAAAAACATTCAGTACTTC. Translating it yields CASSSTGTGITKNIQYF.

V is TRBV19 and J is TRBJ2-3; TRBD1 matches at 9 bases. There are 15 residues in the CDR3. With 1 base clipped from V and 4 bases from J, the junction kept 3 bases outside the gene matches. The V gene's germline CDR1 is LNHDA and CDR2 SQIVND (reference sequence). The CDR3 spells CASSIGDRVSDTQYF. The CDR3 DNA follows: TGTGCCAGTAGTATAGGGGACAGGGTGTCAGATACGCAGTATTTT.

This chain connects TRBV7-2 to TRBJ1-1; D is unresolved. The CDR3 consists of 13 residues. Germline V CDR1 and CDR2: SGHTA, FQGNSA. The V gene lost 5 bases and the J gene lost 13 bases, with 20 bases spanning the gap. In nucleotides, the CDR3 is TGTGCCAGCAGCCTACCCCCAGCACTCCGGGGTTTCTTT. Amino acid sequence: CASSLPPALRGFF.

This chain uses TRBV5-1 with TRBJ1-1; D remains ambiguous. V lost 0 bases, J lost 7 bases, and 4 bases lay in between. CDR1 and CDR2 from the germline V gene are SGHRS and YFSETQ. This CDR3 spans 11 amino acids. The CDR3 sequence is CASSLEGEAFF. As DNA, the CDR3 is TGCGCCAGCAGCTTGGAGGGTGAAGCTTTCTTT.

CDR3 in DNA: TGTGCCAGCAGCTTTGGGGGGGTCACAGATACGCAGTATTTT. It codes for CASSFGGVTDTQYF. The rearrangement uses TRBV7-9 and TRBJ2-3, with 7 bases that match TRBD2. This CDR3 has 14 amino acids. After removal of 3 bases from V and 2 bases from J, the junction contained 2 bases not matched to a gene. From germline, CDR1 is SEHNR and CDR2 FQNEAQ (reference sequence).

This rearrangement joins TRBV2 to TRBJ2-2, with TRBD1 identical over 10 bases. The CDR3 is 16 residues long. Germline CDR1 reads SNHLY; CDR2 reads FYNNEI. V was clipped by 6 bases and J by 1 base; unmatched bases: 5. CDR3 bases: TGTGCCAGCAGCGCCGGGACAGGGGAGAACACCGGGGAGCTGTTTTTT. It is translated as CASSAGTGENTGELFF. The variable domain in full, completed from reference TRBV2 and TRBJ2-2, reads EPEVTQTPSHQVTQMGQEVILRCVPISNHLYFYWYRQILGQKVEFLVSFYNNEISEKSEIFDDQFSVERPDGSNFTLKIRSTKLEDSAMYFCASSAGTGENTGELFFGEGSRLTVL.

This rearrangement joins TRBV2 to TRBJ2-1, with 14 bases lining up with TRBD2. This CDR3 region has 18 residues. Germline CDR1 and CDR2: SNHLY and FYNNEI. J lost 0 bases, V lost 6 bases, and 7 bases had no gene match. CDR3 residues: CASRSRTSGRSSYNEQFF. In nucleotides, the CDR3 is TGTGCCAGCAGGTCCCGGACTAGCGGGAGGAGCTCCTACAATGAGCAGTTCTTC.

This clone was observed a handful of times. J is TRBJ1-2 and V is TRBV28; 7 bases fit TRBD1. The CDR3 extends over 15 amino acids. Germline CDR1 MDHEN, CDR2 SYDVKM. V gave up 2 bases and J gave up 1 base; unmatched junction bases: 4. DNA of the CDR3: TGTGCCAGCAGTTTAAGGGACAGACATAACTATGGCTACACCTTC. Its translation: CASSLRDRHNYGYTF.

The J gene is TRBJ2-7, the V gene TRBV4-1; tentative D call: TRBD2 (6 bases). This CDR3 comprises 16 residues. Germline values: CDR1 MGHRA, CDR2 YSYEKL. Trimming left V 4 bases short and J 2 bases short, with 18 bases between. This CDR3 is CASSLEVVGGTYEQYF. The DNA of the CDR3 is TGCGCCAGCAGCCTCGAAGTGGTGGGGGGAACCTACGAGCAGTACTTC.

The chain employs TRBV15 and TRBJ1-1; 7 nucleotides match TRBD1. The CDR3 is 18 amino acids. With 0 bases clipped from V and 2 bases from J, the junction kept 12 bases outside the gene matches. The V gene's germline CDR1 is LNHNV and CDR2 YYDKDF (reference sequence). CDR3 residues: CATSRDRRQGEANTEAFF. The DNA for the CDR3 is TGTGCCACCAGCAGAGATAGGAGACAGGGAGAGGCCAACACTGAAGCTTTCTTT.

The V gene is TRBV11-2, the J gene TRBJ1-3; TRBD1 might be the D (6 bases). Looked up from germline, CDR1 is SGHAT and CDR2 is FQNNGV. This CDR3 is built from 14 residues. V was clipped by 5 bases and J by 2 bases, with 10 bases between them. In DNA, the CDR3 is TGTGCCAGCAGCAGAGACAGGACTGGAAACACCATATATTTT. Translated: CASSRDRTGNTIYF.

This clone has only a few counts. The rearrangement joins TRBV6-2 or TRBV6-3 to TRBJ1-2, with 7 bases identical to TRBD1. The length of the CDR3 is 13 residues. The germline CDR1 and CDR2 sequences are MNHEY and SVGEGT. With V trimmed by 4 bases and J by 4 bases, 3 bases remained unmatched. The CDR3 DNA is TGTGCCAGCAGTTTGGACAGGATCTATGGCTACACCTTC. It is translated as CASSLDRIYGYTF.

The sample holds one count of this clone. The chain carries TRBV28 and TRBJ2-7; 7 bases are a match to TRBD2. Losses at the gene ends were 6 bases for V and 3 bases for J; bases not matched to a gene: 5. Germline V gene data show CDR1 as MDHEN and CDR2 as SYDVKM. This CDR3 comprises 13 residues. The CDR3 region has the DNA TGTGCCAGCAGGATAGCGGGCCGCTACGAGCAGTACTTC. Residues: CASRIAGRYEQYF.

This chain's CDR3 is CASSYYSGGASDEQFF. The CDR3 DNA reads as TGCGCCAGCAGTTACTATAGCGGGGGGGCCTCGGATGAGCAGTTCTTC. J is TRBJ2-1 and V is TRBV5-1; TRBD2 agrees at 11 bases. The CDR3 consists of 16 residues. V lost 5 bases, J lost 8 bases, and 12 bases stayed unmatched. The germline CDR1 and CDR2 sequences are SGHRS and YFSETQ.

The chain recombines TRBV29-1 with TRBJ2-3; D uncertain. Between the trimmed V and J ends, which lost 2 bases and 4 bases, there was a span of 7 bases. Germline values: CDR1 SQVTM, CDR2 ANQGSEA. The CDR3 loop spans 12 amino acids. The CDR3 region is CSVENLADTQYF. CDR3 nucleotide sequence: TGCAGCGTTGAAAACCTGGCAGATACGCAGTATTTT.

V gene TRBV3-1 (or the pseudogene TRBV3-2) combines with J gene TRBJ2-7; TRBD1 matches 9 bases. J lost 2 bases, V lost 5 bases, and 7 bases had no gene match. Germline V gives CDR1 LGHDT, CDR2 YNNKEL (reference sequence). CDR3 length: 15 amino acids. The CDR3: CASSRRDRAPYEQYF. CDR3 DNA: TGTGCCAGCAGCAGACGGGACAGGGCCCCCTACGAGCAGTACTTC.

The chain couples TRBV24-1 to TRBJ1-2; 7 nucleotides agree with TRBD1. CDR3 length: 16 amino acids. Germline V CDR1 and CDR2: KGHDR, SFDVKD. Trimming took 3 bases from V and 5 from J; bases not matched to a gene: 11. The CDR3, as DNA: TGTGCCACCAGTGATCGATGGACAGGAGGGATATATGGCTACACCTTC. Translated: CATSDRWTGGIYGYTF.